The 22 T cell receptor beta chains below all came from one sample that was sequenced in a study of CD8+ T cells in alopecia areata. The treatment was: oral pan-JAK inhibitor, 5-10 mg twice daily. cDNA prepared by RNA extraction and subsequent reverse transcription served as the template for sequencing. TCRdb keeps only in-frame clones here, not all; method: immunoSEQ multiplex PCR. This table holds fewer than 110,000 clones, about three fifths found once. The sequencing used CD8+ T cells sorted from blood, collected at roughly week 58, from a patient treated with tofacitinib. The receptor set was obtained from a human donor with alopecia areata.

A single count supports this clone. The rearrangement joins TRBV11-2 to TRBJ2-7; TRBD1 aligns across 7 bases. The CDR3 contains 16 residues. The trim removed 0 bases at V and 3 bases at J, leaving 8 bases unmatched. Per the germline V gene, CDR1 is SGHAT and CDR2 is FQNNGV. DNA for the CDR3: TGTGCCAGCAGCTTAGATTCATCAGGGGGTAGCTACGAGCAGTACTTC. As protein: CASSLDSSGGSYEQYF.

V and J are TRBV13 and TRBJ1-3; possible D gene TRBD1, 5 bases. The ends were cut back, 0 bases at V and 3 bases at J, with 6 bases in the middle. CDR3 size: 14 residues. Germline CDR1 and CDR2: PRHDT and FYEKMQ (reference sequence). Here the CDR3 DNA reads TGTGCCAGCAGCTTAGGCAGGGATGGAAACACCATATATTTT. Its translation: CASSLGRDGNTIYF.

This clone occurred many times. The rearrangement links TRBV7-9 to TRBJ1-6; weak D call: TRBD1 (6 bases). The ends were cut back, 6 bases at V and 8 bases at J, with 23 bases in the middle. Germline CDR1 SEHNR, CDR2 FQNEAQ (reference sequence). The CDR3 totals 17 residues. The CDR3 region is CASSSHDVGGIYSPLHF. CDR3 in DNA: TGTGCCAGCAGTTCCCACGATGTGGGGGGCATTTATTCACCCCTCCACTTT.

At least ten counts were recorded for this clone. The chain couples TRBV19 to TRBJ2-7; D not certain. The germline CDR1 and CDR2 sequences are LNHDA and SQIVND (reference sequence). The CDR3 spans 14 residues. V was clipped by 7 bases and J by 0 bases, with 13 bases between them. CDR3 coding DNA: TGTGCCAGTAAAGACTGGGCCAGCTCCTACGAGCAGTACTTC. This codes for CASKDWASSYEQYF.

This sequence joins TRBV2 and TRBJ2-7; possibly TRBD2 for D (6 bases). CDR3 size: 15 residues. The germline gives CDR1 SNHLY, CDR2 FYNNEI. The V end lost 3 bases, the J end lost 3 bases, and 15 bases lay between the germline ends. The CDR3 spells CASSEEAGASYEQYF. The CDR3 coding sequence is TGTGCCAGCAGTGAGGAAGCGGGCGCGAGCTACGAGCAGTACTTC.

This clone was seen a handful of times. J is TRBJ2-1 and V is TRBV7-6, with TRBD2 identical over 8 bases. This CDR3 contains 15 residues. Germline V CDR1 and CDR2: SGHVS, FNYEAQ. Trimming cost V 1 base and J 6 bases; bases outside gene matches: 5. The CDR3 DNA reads TGTGCCAGCAGCTTAGTTGCGGGGGGCCCCAATGAGCAGTTCTTC. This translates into CASSLVAGGPNEQFF.

As DNA, the CDR3 is TGTGCCAGCAGCTTGATCGACAGGGGAAGCAATGAGCAGTTCTTC. Protein product: CASSLIDRGSNEQFF. The chain carries TRBV5-6 and TRBJ2-1; 8 bases align to TRBD1. J was trimmed by 6 bases and V by 1 base; bases with no gene match: 6. Germline lookup yields CDR1 SGHDT and CDR2 YYEEEE. This CDR3 region has 15 residues.

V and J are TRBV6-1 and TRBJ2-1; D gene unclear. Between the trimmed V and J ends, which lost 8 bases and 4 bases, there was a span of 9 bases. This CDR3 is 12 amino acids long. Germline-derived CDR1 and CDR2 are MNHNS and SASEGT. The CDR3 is CASQDNYNEQFF. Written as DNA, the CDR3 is TGTGCCAGCCAAGACAATTACAATGAGCAGTTCTTC.

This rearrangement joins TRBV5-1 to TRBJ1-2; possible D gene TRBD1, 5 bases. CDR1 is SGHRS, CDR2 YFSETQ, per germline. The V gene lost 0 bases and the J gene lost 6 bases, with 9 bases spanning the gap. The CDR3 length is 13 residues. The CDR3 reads CASSLEGLNGYTF. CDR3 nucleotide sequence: TGCGCCAGCAGCTTGGAGGGGCTCAATGGCTACACCTTC.

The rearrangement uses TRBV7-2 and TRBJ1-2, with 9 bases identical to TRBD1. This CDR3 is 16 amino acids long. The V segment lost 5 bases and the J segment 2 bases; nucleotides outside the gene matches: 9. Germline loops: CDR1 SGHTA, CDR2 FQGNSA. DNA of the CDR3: TGTGCCAGCAGCCTTCCCGGGACAGGGTCCAACTATGGCTACACCTTC. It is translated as CASSLPGTGSNYGYTF.

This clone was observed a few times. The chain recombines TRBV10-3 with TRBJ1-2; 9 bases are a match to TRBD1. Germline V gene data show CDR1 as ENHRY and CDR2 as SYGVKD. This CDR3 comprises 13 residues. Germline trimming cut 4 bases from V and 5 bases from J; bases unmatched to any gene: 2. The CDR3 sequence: CAISAGTGYGYTF. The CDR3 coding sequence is TGTGCCATCAGTGCCGGGACAGGGTATGGCTACACCTTC.

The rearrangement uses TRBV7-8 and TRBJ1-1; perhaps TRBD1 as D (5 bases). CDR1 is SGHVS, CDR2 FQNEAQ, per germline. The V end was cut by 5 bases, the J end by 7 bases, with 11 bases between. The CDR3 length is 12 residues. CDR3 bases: TGTGCCAGCAGCCTTGGGGGGGTTGAAGCTTTCTTT. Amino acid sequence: CASSLGGVEAFF.

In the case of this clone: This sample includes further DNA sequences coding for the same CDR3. The CDR3, as DNA: TGTGCCAGCAGCCCCTGGGGCACCGGGGAGCTGTTTTTT. This translates into CASSPWGTGELFF. V gene TRBV9 combines with J gene TRBJ2-2; the D is unclear. V was pared by 4 bases and J by 4 bases, with 8 bases between. Germline CDR1 is SGDLS and CDR2 is YYNGEE. This CDR3 has 13 residues.

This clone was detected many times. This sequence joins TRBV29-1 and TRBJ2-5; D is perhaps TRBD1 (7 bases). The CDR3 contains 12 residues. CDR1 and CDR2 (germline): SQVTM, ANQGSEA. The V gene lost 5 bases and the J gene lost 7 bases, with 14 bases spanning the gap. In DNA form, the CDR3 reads TGCAGCGTTTGGACAGGAGGGGGGACCCAGTACTTC. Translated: CSVWTGGGTQYF. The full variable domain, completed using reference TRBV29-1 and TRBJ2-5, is SAVISQKPSRDICQRGTSLTIQCQVDSQVTMMFWYRQQPGQSLTLIATANQGSEATYESGFVIDKFPISRPNLTFSTLTVSNMSPEDSSIYLCSVWTGGGTQYFGPGTRLLVL.

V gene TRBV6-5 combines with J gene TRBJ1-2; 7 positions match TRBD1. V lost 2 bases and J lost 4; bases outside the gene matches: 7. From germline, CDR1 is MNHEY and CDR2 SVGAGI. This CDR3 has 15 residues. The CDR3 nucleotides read TGTGCCAGCAGTTACACCGGGACAGCAATCTATGGCTACACCTTC. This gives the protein CASSYTGTAIYGYTF.

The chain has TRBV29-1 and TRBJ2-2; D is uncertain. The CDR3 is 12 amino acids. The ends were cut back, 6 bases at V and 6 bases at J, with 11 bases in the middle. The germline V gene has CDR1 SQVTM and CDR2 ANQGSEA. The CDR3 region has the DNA TGCAGCGTCGTGGGTGGCCCCGGGGAGCTGTTTTTT. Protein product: CSVVGGPGELFF.

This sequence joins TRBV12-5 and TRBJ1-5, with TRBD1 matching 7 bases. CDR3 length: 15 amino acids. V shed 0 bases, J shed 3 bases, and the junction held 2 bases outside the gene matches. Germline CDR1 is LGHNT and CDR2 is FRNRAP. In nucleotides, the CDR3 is TGTGCTAGTGGTTTGGTACAGGGGAACAATCAGCCCCAGCATTTT. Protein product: CASGLVQGNNQPQHF.

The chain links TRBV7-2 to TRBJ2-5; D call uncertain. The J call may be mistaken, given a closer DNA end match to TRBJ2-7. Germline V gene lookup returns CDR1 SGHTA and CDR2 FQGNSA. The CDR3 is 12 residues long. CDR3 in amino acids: CASSLGFAEQYF. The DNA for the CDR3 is TGTGCCAGCAGCCTCGGATTCGCCGAGCAGTACTTC.

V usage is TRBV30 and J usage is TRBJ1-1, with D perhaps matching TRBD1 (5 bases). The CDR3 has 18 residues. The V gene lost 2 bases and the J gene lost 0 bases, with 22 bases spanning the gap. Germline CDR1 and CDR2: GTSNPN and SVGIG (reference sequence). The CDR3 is CAWSIPGGVRILNTEAFF. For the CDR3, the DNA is TGTGCCTGGAGTATCCCGGGGGGGGTGAGAATATTGAACACTGAAGCTTTCTTT.

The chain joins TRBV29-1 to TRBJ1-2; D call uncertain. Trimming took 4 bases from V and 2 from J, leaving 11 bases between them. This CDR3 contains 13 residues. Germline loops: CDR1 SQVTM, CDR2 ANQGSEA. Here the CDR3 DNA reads TGCAGCGTTGTGCCGAGGGAAAACTATGGCTACACCTTC. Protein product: CSVVPRENYGYTF.

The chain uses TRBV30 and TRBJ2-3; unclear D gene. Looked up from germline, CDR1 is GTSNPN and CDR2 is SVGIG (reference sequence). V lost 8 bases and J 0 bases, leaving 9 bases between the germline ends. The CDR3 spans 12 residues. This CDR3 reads CAMESSTDTQYF. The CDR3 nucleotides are TGTGCCATGGAGTCCAGCACAGATACGCAGTATTTT.

CDR3 DNA: TGTGCCACCAGCAGTGAGGGACAGGGCCAGCCCCAGCATTTT. As protein: CATSSEGQGQPQHF. This chain joins TRBV15 and TRBJ1-5, with TRBD1 matching 9 bases. CDR3 length: 14 amino acids. Germline V lookup: CDR1 LNHNV, CDR2 YYDKDF (reference sequence). Losses at the gene ends were 3 bases for V and 7 bases for J; bases not matched to a gene: 4.